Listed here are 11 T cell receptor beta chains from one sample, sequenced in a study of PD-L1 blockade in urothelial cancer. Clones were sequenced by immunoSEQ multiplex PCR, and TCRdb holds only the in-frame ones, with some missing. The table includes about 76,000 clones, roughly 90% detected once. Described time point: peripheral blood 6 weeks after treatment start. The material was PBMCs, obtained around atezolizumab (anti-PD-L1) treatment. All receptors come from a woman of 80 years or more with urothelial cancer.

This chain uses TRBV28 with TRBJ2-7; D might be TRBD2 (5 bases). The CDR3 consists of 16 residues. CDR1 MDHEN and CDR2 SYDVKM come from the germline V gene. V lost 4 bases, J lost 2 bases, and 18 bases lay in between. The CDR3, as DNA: TGTGCCAGCAGTTCATCTGAGGTTTCGAGGGCCTACGAGCAGTACTTC. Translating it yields CASSSSEVSRAYEQYF.

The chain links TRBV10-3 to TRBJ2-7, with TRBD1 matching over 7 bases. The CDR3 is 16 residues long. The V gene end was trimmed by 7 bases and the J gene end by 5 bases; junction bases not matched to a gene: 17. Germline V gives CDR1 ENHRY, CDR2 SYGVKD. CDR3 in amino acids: CAITGGRETGRNEQYF. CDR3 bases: TGTGCCATCACAGGGGGTCGTGAGACAGGGCGAAACGAGCAGTACTTC.

This CDR3 reads CASSLNFDREVYTF. The CDR3 coding sequence is TGTGCCAGCTCCCTTAACTTCGACAGGGAGGTCTACACCTTC. The chain links TRBV18 to TRBJ1-2; 7 nucleotides line up with TRBD1. The germline gives CDR1 KGHSH, CDR2 LQKENI. The CDR3 spans 14 residues. J lost 10 bases, V lost 6 bases, and 14 bases had no gene match.

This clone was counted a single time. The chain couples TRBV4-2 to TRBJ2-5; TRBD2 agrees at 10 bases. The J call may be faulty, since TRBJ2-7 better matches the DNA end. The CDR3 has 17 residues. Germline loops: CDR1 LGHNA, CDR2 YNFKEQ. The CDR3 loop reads CASSQVALAGDSYEQYF. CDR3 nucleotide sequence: TGTGCCAGCAGCCAAGTGGCGCTAGCGGGAGACTCCTACGAGCAGTACTTC.

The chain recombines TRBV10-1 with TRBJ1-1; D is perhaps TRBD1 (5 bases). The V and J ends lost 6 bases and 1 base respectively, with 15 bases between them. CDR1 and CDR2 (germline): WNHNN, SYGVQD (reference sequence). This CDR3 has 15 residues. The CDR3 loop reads CASSERGAGNTEAFF. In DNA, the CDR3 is TGCGCCAGCAGCGAACGCGGGGCAGGGAACACTGAAGCTTTCTTT.

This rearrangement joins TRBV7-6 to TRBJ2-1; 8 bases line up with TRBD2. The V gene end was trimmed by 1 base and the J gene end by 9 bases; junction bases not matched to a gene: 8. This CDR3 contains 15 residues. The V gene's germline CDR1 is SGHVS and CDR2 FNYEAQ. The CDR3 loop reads CASSLVAGGGSEQFF. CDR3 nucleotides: TGTGCCAGCAGCTTAGTTGCGGGAGGAGGAAGTGAGCAGTTCTTC.

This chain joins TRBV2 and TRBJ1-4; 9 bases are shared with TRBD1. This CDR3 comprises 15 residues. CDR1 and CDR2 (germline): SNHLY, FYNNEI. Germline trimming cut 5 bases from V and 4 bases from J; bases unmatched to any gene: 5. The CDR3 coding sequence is TGTGCCAGCAGTCGACAGGGGGTTAATAATGAAAAACTGTTTTTT. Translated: CASSRQGVNNEKLFF. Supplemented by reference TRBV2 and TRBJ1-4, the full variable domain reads EPEVTQTPSHQVTQMGQEVILRCVPISNHLYFYWYRQILGQKVEFLVSFYNNEISEKSEIFDDQFSVERPDGSNFTLKIRSTKLEDSAMYFCASSRQGVNNEKLFFGSGTQLSVL.

The CDR3: CASRLTANYGYTF. The CDR3 coding sequence is TGTGCCAGCAGGTTAACAGCTAACTATGGCTACACCTTC. This chain uses TRBV28 with TRBJ1-2; no firm D call. Trimming stripped 6 bases from V and 0 bases from J, with 8 bases between. The CDR3 contains 13 residues. Germline V gene sequence: CDR1 MDHEN, CDR2 SYDVKM.

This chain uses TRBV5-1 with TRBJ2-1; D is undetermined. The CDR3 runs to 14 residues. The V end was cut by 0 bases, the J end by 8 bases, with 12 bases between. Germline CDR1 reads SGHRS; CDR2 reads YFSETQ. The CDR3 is CASSLVGDPHEQFF. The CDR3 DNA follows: TGCGCCAGCAGCTTGGTCGGAGATCCCCATGAGCAGTTCTTC.

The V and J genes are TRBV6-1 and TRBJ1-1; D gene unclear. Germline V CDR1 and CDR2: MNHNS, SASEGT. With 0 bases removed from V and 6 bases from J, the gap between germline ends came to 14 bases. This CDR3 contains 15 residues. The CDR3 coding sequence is TGTGCCAGCAGTGAAGCGCGAGGGCTTAAGGCTGAAGCTTTCTTT. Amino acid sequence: CASSEARGLKAEAFF.

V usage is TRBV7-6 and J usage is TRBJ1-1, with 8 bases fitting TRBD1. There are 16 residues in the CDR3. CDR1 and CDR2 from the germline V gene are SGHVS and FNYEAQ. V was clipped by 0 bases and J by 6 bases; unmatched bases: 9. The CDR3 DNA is TGTGCCAGCAGCTTAGCGTCCAGGGGGCTCGATTCTGAAGCTTTCTTT. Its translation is CASSLASRGLDSEAFF.